This T cell receptor (beta chain) was recorded in a study of OX40 agonist ivuxolimab in advanced cancers. Study at large: The diagnoses of dose-escalation patients were hepatocellular carcinoma, melanoma, renal cell or head and neck cancer.

Germline values: CDR1 SGHTA, CDR2 FQGTGA. V trimming: 5 bases; J trimming: 4 bases; junction bases outside the gene matches: 3. The CDR3 loop spans 14 amino acids. Remarks on this clone: Its specificity is not known.

Individuals having autoimmune disease history or systemic immunosuppression were not enrolled. Using immunoSEQ multiplex PCR, the repertoire was profiled, and TCRdb retains in-frame clones only, with some absent. The repertoire holds 60,000 to 65,000 clones, with 80% to 90% as singletons. Findings and limits, study-wide: People who partly responded at 0.1-3.0 mg/kg had some of the least clonal expansion seen. Within 6 weeks, CD4+ and CD8+ blood T cells expanded clonally at 0.1 to 3.0 mg/kg.

The clonotype was recovered from an adult with an advanced solid tumor such as melanoma, head and neck, liver or kidney cancer. The source material was CD4+ or CD8+ T cells sorted from blood, sampled in a trial of the OX40 agonist ivuxolimab. The genes are TRBV7-3 and TRBJ2-2, with 8 bases fitting TRBD2. The CDR3 region has the DNA TGTGCCAGCAGCGAGCGGGGGCGCACCGGGGAGCTGTTTTTT. Its translation: CASSERGRTGELFF.